Listed below are T cell receptor beta chains from one sample, sequenced in a study of T cell responses to AZD1222 COVID-19 vaccine. Here immunoSEQ multiplex PCR was the method, and the copy in TCRdb shows in-frame clones only, minus some. Of over 150,000 clones detected, 90% to 95% appear once; the ten largest clones hold 0.8% to 1.3%. The sample was peripheral blood, taken 28 days after the second dose of the MenACWY control vaccine. The receptor source for this set is an adult who received the MenACWY meningococcal vaccine as a control. The CDR3 runs from the conserved cysteine through the conserved F or W. The order of the fields is V gene, D gene, J gene, clone size, CDR3 protein, CDR3 DNA. The D gene is left open where the match is weak. Size is omitted from some rows. Given values are once, few, many or a class for expanded clones.

TRBV5-1	TRBD2	TRBJ2-1	-	CASSREGPSYNEQFF	TGCGCCAGCAGCAGGGAGGGACCCTCCTACAATGAGCAGTTCTTC
TRBV28	-	TRBJ1-4	-	CASSYGSGVEKLFF	TGTGCCAGCAGCTATGGAAGTGGGGTGGAAAAACTGTTTTTT
TRBV12-5	-	TRBJ1-1	-	CASGLQGNTEAFF	TGTGCTAGTGGTCTACAGGGGAACACTGAAGCTTTCTTT
TRBV24-1	-	TRBJ1-1	-	CATSAPPNTEAFF	TGTGCCACCAGTGCCCCCCCTAACACTGAAGCTTTCTTT
TRBV12-5	-	TRBJ1-2	-	CASGFMGINYGYTF	TGTGCTAGTGGTTTTATGGGCATTAACTATGGCTACACCTTC
TRBV2	-	TRBJ1-1	-	CASSVQGLRNTEAFF	TGTGCCAGCAGTGTTCAGGGCCTAAGGAACACTGAAGCTTTCTTT
TRBV6-5	TRBD1	TRBJ1-2	-	CASRPSGTGDGYTF	TGTGCCAGCAGACCCAGTGGGACAGGGGATGGCTACACCTTC
TRBV5-5	-	TRBJ1-5	-	CASSLVTGGQPQHF	TGTGCCAGCAGCTTGGTGACAGGAGGTCAGCCCCAGCATTTT
TRBV29-1	-	TRBJ1-2	-	CSVRFGGRLDGYTF	TGCAGCGTGAGGTTTGGAGGGAGACTCGATGGCTACACCTTC
TRBV5-1	-	TRBJ2-3	few	CASSSGQPADTQYF	TGCGCCAGCAGCTCCGGACAGCCCGCCGATACGCAGTATTTT
TRBV28	TRBD1	TRBJ1-2	-	CASRSGGTQGARGYTF	TGTGCCAGCAGGTCCGGGGGGACACAGGGGGCACGTGGCTACACCTTC
TRBV18	-	TRBJ2-5	-	CASSPIVGHLTQETQYF	TGTGCCAGCTCACCGATCGTAGGGCACCTCACCCAAGAGACCCAGTACTTC
TRBV4-2	-	TRBJ1-4	-	CASSQDAVVGNEKLFF	TGTGCCAGCAGCCAAGATGCGGTAGTGGGTAATGAAAAACTGTTTTTT
TRBV27	-	TRBJ2-3	-	CASSSPRRGRIDTQYF	TGTGCCAGCAGTTCCCCTAGGAGGGGGCGCATAGATACGCAGTATTTT
TRBV19	-	TRBJ2-5	-	CASTTDRGNQETQYF	TGTGCCAGTACCACCGATCGGGGAAACCAAGAGACCCAGTACTTC
TRBV7-9	TRBD1	TRBJ1-2	-	CASSGTGGYGYTF	TGTGCCAGCAGCGGGACAGGGGGCTATGGCTACACCTTC
TRBV28	TRBD1	TRBJ1-1	-	CASKVQGAGTEAFF	TGTGCCAGCAAAGTACAGGGGGCAGGAACTGAAGCTTTCTTT
TRBV7-9	TRBD2	TRBJ2-3	-	CASSLGGGSPTDTQYF	TGTGCCAGCAGCTTGGGCGGGGGGTCTCCCACAGATACGCAGTATTTT
TRBV30	-	TRBJ1-5	-	CAWNRVNQPQHF	TGTGCCTGGAACAGGGTCAATCAGCCCCAGCATTTT
TRBV19	-	TRBJ1-5	-	CASSIIASNQPQHF	TGTGCCAGTAGTATCATAGCAAGCAATCAGCCCCAGCATTTT
TRBV5-1	TRBD2	TRBJ2-2	-	CASSPSGGNTGELFF	TGCGCCAGCAGCCCTAGCGGGGGGAACACCGGGGAGCTGTTTTTT
TRBV7-9	-	TRBJ1-4	-	CASSLETRGTGEKLFF	TGTGCCAGCAGCTTAGAAACCCGAGGGACGGGTGAAAAACTGTTTTTT
TRBV27	-	TRBJ1-5	once	CASRAGVWGNQPQHF	TGTGCCAGCAGAGCAGGGGTTTGGGGCAATCAGCCCCAGCATTTT
TRBV5-1	TRBD1	TRBJ2-1	-	CASSLTPGQGGEQFF	TGCGCCAGCAGCCTAACCCCGGGACAGGGTGGTGAGCAGTTCTTC
TRBV30	TRBD1	TRBJ2-2	-	CAWFGTGAGGELFF	TGTGCCTGGTTTGGGACAGGGGCGGGCGGGGAGCTGTTTTTT
TRBV6-2/TRBV6-3	-	TRBJ1-5	-	CASSYSIGLGSNQPQHF	TGTGCCAGCAGTTACTCGATAGGGCTTGGGAGCAATCAGCCCCAGCATTTT
TRBV3-1/TRBV3-2	-	TRBJ1-6	-	CASSPRVTNSPLHF	TGTGCCAGTTCACCTCGGGTTACGAATTCACCCCTCCACTTT
TRBV28	-	TRBJ1-1	-	CASRGGDWSTEAFF	TGTGCCAGCAGAGGGGGGGACTGGAGCACTGAAGCTTTCTTT
TRBV5-3	-	TRBJ1-1	once	CARSKTEDTEAFF	TGTGCCAGAAGCAAGACGGAAGACACTGAAGCTTTCTTT
TRBV5-4	-	TRBJ1-4	-	CASSTRQTTNEKLFF	TGTGCCAGCAGCACCAGACAGACAACTAATGAAAAACTGTTTTTT
TRBV28	TRBD1	TRBJ2-5	-	CASSFIPGQDPQETQYF	TGTGCCAGCAGTTTCATACCGGGACAGGACCCTCAAGAGACCCAGTACTTC
TRBV5-4	-	TRBJ1-6	-	CASRVDRPNSPLHF	TGTGCCAGCAGGGTGGACAGACCAAATTCACCCCTCCACTTT
TRBV28	-	TRBJ2-4	once	CASRGDTGLAKNIQYF	TGTGCCAGCAGGGGAGATACGGGCCTTGCCAAAAACATTCAGTACTTC
TRBV6-5	-	TRBJ1-5	-	CASIYAGNSNQPQHF	TGTGCCAGCATCTACGCAGGGAATAGCAATCAGCCCCAGCATTTT
TRBV5-6	-	TRBJ1-5	-	CASSWGDQPQHF	TGTGCCAGCAGCTGGGGGGATCAGCCCCAGCATTTT
TRBV7-9	TRBD1	TRBJ2-2	once	CASIRQGANTGELFF	TGTGCCAGCATAAGACAGGGGGCCAACACCGGGGAGCTGTTTTTT
TRBV5-1	-	TRBJ1-5	-	CASSWAGGNQPQHF	TGCGCCAGCAGCTGGGCCGGGGGCAATCAGCCCCAGCATTTT
TRBV14	-	TRBJ1-2	-	CASSQDRQPLNYGYTF	TGTGCCAGCAGCCAAGATCGCCAGCCCCTTAACTATGGCTACACCTTC
TRBV3-1/TRBV3-2	TRBD1	TRBJ1-1	-	CASSQGQGGTEAFF	TGTGCCAGCAGCCAAGGACAGGGTGGCACTGAAGCTTTCTTT
TRBV2	-	TRBJ2-3	-	CASDTAAGPSTDTQYF	TGTGCCAGCGACACAGCGGCAGGGCCTAGCACAGATACGCAGTATTTT
TRBV30	TRBD1	TRBJ1-2	-	CAWTPRDRKSNYGYTF	TGTGCCTGGACCCCTCGGGACAGGAAGTCTAACTATGGCTACACCTTC
TRBV21-1	-	TRBJ2-7	once	CASIIFLILAGGHEQYF	TGTGCCAGCATCATTTTTTTGATACTAGCGGGGGGCCACGAGCAGTACTTC
TRBV19	TRBD1	TRBJ2-2	-	CASSIQGANTGELFF	TGTGCCAGTAGTATCCAGGGGGCGAACACCGGGGAGCTGTTTTTT
TRBV7-2	TRBD1	TRBJ2-7	-	CASSFSRTGSEQYF	TGTGCCAGCAGCTTCTCCCGGACAGGGTCCGAGCAGTACTTC
TRBV5-8	-	TRBJ2-2	-	CASSRLYTGELFF	TGTGCCAGCAGTCGACTCTACACCGGGGAGCTGTTTTTT
TRBV4-3	TRBD2	TRBJ2-7	-	CASSQILTSGGSYEQYF	TGCGCCAGCAGCCAAATTTTGACATCCGGGGGGTCCTACGAGCAGTACTTC
TRBV10-1	-	TRBJ2-3	-	CASSESWRTDTQYF	TGCGCCAGCAGTGAGTCGTGGCGAACAGATACGCAGTATTTT
TRBV11-2	-	TRBJ2-1	few	CASSFGFRPFF	TGTGCCAGCAGCTTCGGGTTTCGCCCGTTCTTC
TRBV12-3/TRBV12-4	TRBD1	TRBJ2-2	-	CASSPGQRELFF	TGTGCCAGCAGCCCGGGACAGCGGGAGCTGTTTTTT
TRBV4-3	-	TRBJ2-3	-	CASSQDGTGTDTQYF	TGCGCCAGCAGCCAAGACGGCACAGGGACAGATACGCAGTATTTT
TRBV19	-	TRBJ1-5	-	CASSIETGNQPQHF	TGTGCCAGTAGTATAGAGACGGGCAATCAGCCCCAGCATTTT
TRBV5-1	TRBD1	TRBJ2-7	few	CASSPGQGPYEQYF	TGCGCCAGCAGCCCGGGACAGGGCCCCTACGAGCAGTACTTC
TRBV4-1	-	TRBJ1-2	-	CASSPGVNYGYTF	TGCGCCAGCAGCCCCGGGGTTAACTATGGCTACACCTTC
TRBV5-4	TRBD2	TRBJ2-5	-	CASSPTSGGRETQYF	TGTGCCAGCAGCCCGACTAGCGGGGGGCGGGAGACCCAGTACTTC
TRBV7-9	-	TRBJ1-5	few	CASSADGNQPQHF	TGTGCCAGCAGCGCGGACGGAAATCAGCCCCAGCATTTT